This TCR beta chain comes out of a study of blood T cell repertoires in COVID-19. Produced via immunoSEQ multiplex PCR; TCRdb's table is partial and in-frame only. The sample has roughly 180,000 clones, 94% seen once. V lost 0 bases and J lost 10, with 13 bases in between. The CDR3 totals 15 residues. Germline V lookup: CDR1 LNHDA, CDR2 SQIVND (reference sequence). The chain recombines TRBV19 with TRBJ1-6; D call uncertain. Sequencing used peripheral blood. The TCR comes from a man aged 25-45 years with COVID-19, enrolled during active disease. DNA of the CDR3: TGTGCCAGTAGTATAGATCGCGGATACGGATCACCCCTCCACTTT. Its protein product is CASSIDRGYGSPLHF.